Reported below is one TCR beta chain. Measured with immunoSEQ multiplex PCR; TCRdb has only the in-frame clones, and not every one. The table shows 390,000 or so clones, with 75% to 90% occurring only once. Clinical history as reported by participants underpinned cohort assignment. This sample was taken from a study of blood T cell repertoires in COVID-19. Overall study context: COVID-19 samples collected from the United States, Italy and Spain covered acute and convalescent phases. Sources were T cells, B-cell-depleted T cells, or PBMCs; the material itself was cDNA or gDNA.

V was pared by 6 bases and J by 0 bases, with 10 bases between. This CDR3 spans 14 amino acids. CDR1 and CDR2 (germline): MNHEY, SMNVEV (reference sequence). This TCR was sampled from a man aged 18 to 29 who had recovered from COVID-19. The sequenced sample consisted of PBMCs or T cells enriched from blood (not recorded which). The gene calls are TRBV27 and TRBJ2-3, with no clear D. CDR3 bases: TGTGCCAGCAGCGGTATCTACAGCACAGATACGCAGTATTTT. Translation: CASSGIYSTDTQYF.